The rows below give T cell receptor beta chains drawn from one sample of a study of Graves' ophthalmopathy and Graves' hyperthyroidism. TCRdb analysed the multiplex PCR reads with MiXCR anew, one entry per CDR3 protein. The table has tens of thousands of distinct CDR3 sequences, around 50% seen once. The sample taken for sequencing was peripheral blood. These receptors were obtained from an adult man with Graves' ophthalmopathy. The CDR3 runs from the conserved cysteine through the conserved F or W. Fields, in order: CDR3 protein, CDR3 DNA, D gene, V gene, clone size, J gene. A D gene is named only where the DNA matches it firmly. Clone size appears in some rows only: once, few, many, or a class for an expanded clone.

cdr3_aa: CASSPGVGEYGYTF
cdr3_nt: TGTGCCAGCAGCCCAGGAGTGGGGGAGTATGGCTACACCTTC
d_call: NA
v_call: TRBV7-9
clone_size: few
j_call: TRBJ1-2

cdr3_aa: CASRQPPGQETF
cdr3_nt: TGTGCCAGCAGACAACCACCGGGACAGGAAACCTTC
d_call: TRBD1
v_call: TRBV6-5
clone_size: many
j_call: TRBJ2-7

cdr3_aa: CASSGREGLGDEQFF
cdr3_nt: TGTGCCAGTAGTGGGCGGGAGGGCCTAGGGGATGAGCAGTTCTTC
d_call: TRBD2
v_call: TRBV19
clone_size: few
j_call: TRBJ2-1

cdr3_aa: CSAAGTGVMPQHF
cdr3_nt: TGCAGTGCCGCCGGGACAGGTGTTATGCCCCAGCATTTT
d_call: TRBD1
v_call: TRBV20-1
clone_size: medium-sized
j_call: TRBJ1-5

cdr3_aa: CASSFLAEANEQFF
cdr3_nt: TGTGCCAGCAGCTTCCTAGCGGAGGCTAATGAGCAGTTCTTC
d_call: TRBD2
v_call: TRBV7-9
clone_size: NA
j_call: TRBJ2-1

cdr3_aa: CASNYGAGGRDTQYF
cdr3_nt: TGTGCCAGCAACTACGGGGCGGGAGGGAGGGATACGCAGTATTTT
d_call: TRBD2
v_call: TRBV6-5
clone_size: many
j_call: TRBJ2-3

cdr3_aa: CATSERTGAEQYF
cdr3_nt: TGTGCCACCAGTGAGCGGACAGGAGCCGAGCAGTACTTC
d_call: TRBD1
v_call: TRBV24-1
clone_size: NA
j_call: TRBJ2-7

cdr3_aa: CASSLGGQGRNSYTF
cdr3_nt: TGCGCCAGCAGCTTAGGTGGACAGGGGAGGAACAGCTACACCTTC
d_call: TRBD1
v_call: TRBV7-2
clone_size: NA
j_call: TRBJ1-2

cdr3_aa: CASSSGTGNTEAFF
cdr3_nt: TGTGCCAGCAGCTCGGGGACAGGGAACACTGAAGCTTTCTTT
d_call: TRBD1
v_call: TRBV5-1
clone_size: NA
j_call: TRBJ1-1

cdr3_aa: CASTVGGFRDYGYTF
cdr3_nt: TGTGCCAGCACCGTCGGGGGATTCAGGGACTATGGCTACACCTTC
d_call: NA
v_call: TRBV28
clone_size: NA
j_call: TRBJ1-2

cdr3_aa: CASSYRDYNEQFF
cdr3_nt: TGTGCCAGCAGTTACCGGGACTACAATGAGCAGTTCTTC
d_call: NA
v_call: TRBV6-6
clone_size: NA
j_call: TRBJ2-1

cdr3_aa: CASSTGTGDVGVYGYTF
cdr3_nt: TGTGCCAGTAGTACCGGGACAGGGGATGTTGGGGTTTATGGCTACACCTTC
d_call: TRBD1
v_call: TRBV19
clone_size: once
j_call: TRBJ1-2

cdr3_aa: CAISGGLRNRNYGCTF
cdr3_nt: TGTGCCATCAGTGGGGGGCTACGAAACCGTAACTATGGCTGCACCTTC
d_call: NA
v_call: TRBV10-3
clone_size: NA
j_call: TRBJ1-2

cdr3_aa: CASSLVLGGVEKLFF
cdr3_nt: TGTGCCAGCAGCTTGGTTCTAGGGGGCGTAGAAAAACTGTTTTTT
d_call: TRBD1
v_call: TRBV5-6
clone_size: NA
j_call: TRBJ1-4

cdr3_aa: CSARGVADTYEQYF
cdr3_nt: TGCAGTGCTAGAGGGGTAGCGGACACCTACGAGCAGTACTTC
d_call: NA
v_call: TRBV20-1
clone_size: NA
j_call: TRBJ2-7

cdr3_aa: CAISGTGAHEQYF
cdr3_nt: TGTGCCATCAGTGGGACAGGGGCCCACGAGCAGTACTTC
d_call: TRBD1
v_call: TRBV10-3
clone_size: many
j_call: TRBJ2-7

cdr3_aa: CATSGRTSGTPLDEQFF
cdr3_nt: TGTGCCACCAGTGGAAGGACTAGCGGGACTCCTTTGGATGAGCAGTTCTTC
d_call: TRBD2
v_call: TRBV24-1
clone_size: many
j_call: TRBJ2-1

cdr3_aa: CASSQLGLGNQPQHF
cdr3_nt: TGCGCCAGCAGCCAACTGGGACTGGGCAATCAGCCCCAGCATTTT
d_call: NA
v_call: TRBV4-1
clone_size: many
j_call: TRBJ1-5

cdr3_aa: CASSYDGELFF
cdr3_nt: TGTGCCAGCAGTTACGACGGGGAGCTGTTTTTT
d_call: NA
v_call: TRBV6-6
clone_size: once
j_call: TRBJ2-2

cdr3_aa: CASSVPGGPYNEQFF
cdr3_nt: TGTGCCAGCAGTGTACCCGGGGGGCCCTACAATGAGCAGTTCTTC
d_call: NA
v_call: TRBV2
clone_size: many
j_call: TRBJ2-1

cdr3_aa: CASSPGSYEQYF
cdr3_nt: TGTGCCAGTAGCCCTGGTAGCTACGAGCAGTACTTC
d_call: NA
v_call: TRBV19
clone_size: medium-sized
j_call: TRBJ2-7

cdr3_aa: CASSSTGELFF
cdr3_nt: TGCGCCAGCAGCTCCACCGGGGAGCTGTTTTTT
d_call: NA
v_call: TRBV5-1
clone_size: many
j_call: TRBJ2-2

cdr3_aa: CASSEGLGQGLYNEQFF
cdr3_nt: TGTGCCAGCAGTGAAGGACTGGGACAGGGTTTGTACAATGAGCAGTTCTTC
d_call: TRBD1
v_call: TRBV6-5
clone_size: NA
j_call: TRBJ2-1

cdr3_aa: CSARGQGAQNSPLHF
cdr3_nt: TGCAGTGCTAGGGGCCAAGGGGCGCAAAATTCACCCCTCCACTTT
d_call: NA
v_call: TRBV20-1
clone_size: medium-sized
j_call: TRBJ1-6

cdr3_aa: CATSDLAGGVTGELFF
cdr3_nt: TGTGCCACCAGTGATCTAGCGGGCGGTGTCACCGGGGAGCTGTTTTTT
d_call: TRBD2
v_call: TRBV24-1
clone_size: NA
j_call: TRBJ2-2

cdr3_aa: CSASPGGGTGELFF
cdr3_nt: TGCAGTGCTAGCCCCGGGGGAGGCACCGGGGAGCTGTTTTTT
d_call: NA
v_call: TRBV20-1
clone_size: many
j_call: TRBJ2-2

cdr3_aa: CAISERLAGNNEQFF
cdr3_nt: TGTGCCATCAGTGAGAGGCTAGCGGGTAACAATGAGCAGTTCTTC
d_call: TRBD2
v_call: TRBV10-3
clone_size: medium-sized
j_call: TRBJ2-1

cdr3_aa: CSAHRQGMAKNYGYTF
cdr3_nt: TGCAGTGCCCACAGACAGGGGATGGCCAAGAACTATGGCTACACCTTC
d_call: TRBD1
v_call: TRBV20-1
clone_size: many
j_call: TRBJ1-2

cdr3_aa: CSARDPPGGVVLNTEAFF
cdr3_nt: TGCAGTGCTAGAGACCCCCCGGGGGGAGTAGTATTGAACACTGAAGCTTTCTTT
d_call: NA
v_call: TRBV20-1
clone_size: many
j_call: TRBJ1-1

cdr3_aa: CASSVPGQITFYGYTF
cdr3_nt: TGTGCCAGTAGTGTACCGGGACAGATAACCTTCTATGGCTACACCTTC
d_call: TRBD1
v_call: TRBV19
clone_size: few
j_call: TRBJ1-2

cdr3_aa: CASMEGRGRYTEAFF
cdr3_nt: TGTGCCAGCATGGAAGGGAGAGGCAGGTACACTGAAGCTTTCTTT
d_call: NA
v_call: TRBV5-6
clone_size: NA
j_call: TRBJ1-1

cdr3_aa: CSCTSGGLTDEQFF
cdr3_nt: TGCAGTTGTACTAGCGGGGGCCTCACCGATGAGCAGTTCTTC
d_call: TRBD2
v_call: TRBV20-1
clone_size: NA
j_call: TRBJ2-1

cdr3_aa: CSARGGGTYQETQYF
cdr3_nt: TGCAGTGCTAGGGGAGGGGGAACGTACCAAGAGACCCAGTACTTC
d_call: NA
v_call: TRBV20-1
clone_size: many
j_call: TRBJ2-5

cdr3_aa: CASSFDRGNGKLFF
cdr3_nt: TGTGCCAGCAGCTTCGACAGGGGGAATGGAAAACTGTTTTTT
d_call: TRBD1
v_call: TRBV7-2
clone_size: NA
j_call: TRBJ1-4

cdr3_aa: CASSYRPDRVETQYF
cdr3_nt: TGCGCCAGCAGCTACAGACCGGACAGGGTAGAGACCCAGTACTTC
d_call: TRBD1
v_call: TRBV5-1
clone_size: NA
j_call: TRBJ2-5

cdr3_aa: CSARERAGLAGAGELFF
cdr3_nt: TGCAGTGCTAGAGAGAGGGCGGGGCTAGCGGGAGCCGGGGAGCTGTTTTTT
d_call: TRBD2
v_call: TRBV20-1
clone_size: many
j_call: TRBJ2-2

cdr3_aa: CASSDTAPGANVLTF
cdr3_nt: TGTGCCAGCAGTGATACGGCTCCTGGGGCCAACGTCCTGACTTTC
d_call: NA
v_call: TRBV25-1
clone_size: medium-sized
j_call: TRBJ2-6

cdr3_aa: CASSLKGAGGEQFF
cdr3_nt: TGTGCCAGCAGCTTAAAGGGGGCGGGAGGTGAGCAGTTCTTC
d_call: NA
v_call: TRBV7-3
clone_size: NA
j_call: TRBJ2-1

cdr3_aa: CATSRDRGLGIPYEQYF
cdr3_nt: TGTGCCACCAGCAGAGATCGGGGACTAGGGATACCCTACGAGCAGTACTTC
d_call: TRBD2
v_call: TRBV15
clone_size: medium-sized
j_call: TRBJ2-7

cdr3_aa: CASSGRTSGGGRVLYNEQFF
cdr3_nt: TGTGCCAGCAGTGGGAGGACTAGCGGGGGCGGGCGAGTACTCTACAATGAGCAGTTCTTC
d_call: TRBD2
v_call: TRBV25-1
clone_size: NA
j_call: TRBJ2-1

cdr3_aa: CSAEPERGRSPGRRFTNTEAFF
cdr3_nt: TGCAGTGCTGAGCCAGAGAGGGGTAGAAGTCCGGGACGGAGATTCACGAACACTGAAGCTTTCTTT
d_call: NA
v_call: TRBV20-1
clone_size: many
j_call: TRBJ1-1

cdr3_aa: CASSQTKRQGAYEQYF
cdr3_nt: TGCGCCAGCAGCCAAACAAAGCGTCAAGGTGCCTACGAGCAGTACTTC
d_call: NA
v_call: TRBV10-1
clone_size: NA
j_call: TRBJ2-7

cdr3_aa: CASSYRAEEKLFF
cdr3_nt: TGTGCCAGCAGCTACCGGGCGGAAGAAAAACTGTTTTTT
d_call: NA
v_call: TRBV11-1
clone_size: NA
j_call: TRBJ1-4